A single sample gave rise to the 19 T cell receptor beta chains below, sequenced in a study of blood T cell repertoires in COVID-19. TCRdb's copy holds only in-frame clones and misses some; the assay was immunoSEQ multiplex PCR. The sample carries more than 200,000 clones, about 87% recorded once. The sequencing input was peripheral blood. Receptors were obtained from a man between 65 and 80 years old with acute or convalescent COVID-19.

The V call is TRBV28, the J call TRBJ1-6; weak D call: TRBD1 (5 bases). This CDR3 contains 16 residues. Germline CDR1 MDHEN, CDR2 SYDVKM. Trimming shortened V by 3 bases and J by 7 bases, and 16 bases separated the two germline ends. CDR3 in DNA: TGTGCCAGCAGTTTCGGGGGAGCGGGCCGAAATTCACCCCTCCACTTT. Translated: CASSFGGAGRNSPLHF.

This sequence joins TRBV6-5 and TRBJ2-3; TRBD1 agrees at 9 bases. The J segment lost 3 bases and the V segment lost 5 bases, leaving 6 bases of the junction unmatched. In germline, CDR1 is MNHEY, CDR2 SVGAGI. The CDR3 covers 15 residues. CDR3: CASSPRTGATDTQYF. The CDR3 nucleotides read TGTGCCAGCAGTCCCCGGACAGGGGCGACAGATACGCAGTATTTT.

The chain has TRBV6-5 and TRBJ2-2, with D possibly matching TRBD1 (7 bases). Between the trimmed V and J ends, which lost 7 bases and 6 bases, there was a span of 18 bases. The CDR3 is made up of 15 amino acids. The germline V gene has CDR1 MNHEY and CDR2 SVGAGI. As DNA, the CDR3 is TGTGCCAGCACCCCACAGGGGACTGTTCCCGGGGAGCTGTTTTTT. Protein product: CASTPQGTVPGELFF.

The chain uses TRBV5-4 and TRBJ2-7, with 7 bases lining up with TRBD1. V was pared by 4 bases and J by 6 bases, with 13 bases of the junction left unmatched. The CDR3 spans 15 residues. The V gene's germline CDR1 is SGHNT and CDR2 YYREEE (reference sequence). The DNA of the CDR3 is TGTGCCAGCAGCGCTGAGGCCGGGACAGTAGGCGAGCAGTACTTC. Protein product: CASSAEAGTVGEQYF.

The CDR3, as DNA: TGCGCCAGCAGCCAAAGACAGGGGGTGGCTGAAAAACTGTTTTTT. Its translation is CASSQRQGVAEKLFF. The gene calls are TRBV4-1 and TRBJ1-4; TRBD1 matches at 9 bases. This CDR3 is built from 15 residues. CDR1 is MGHRA, CDR2 YSYEKL, per germline. J was trimmed by 7 bases and V by 2 bases; bases with no gene match: 5.

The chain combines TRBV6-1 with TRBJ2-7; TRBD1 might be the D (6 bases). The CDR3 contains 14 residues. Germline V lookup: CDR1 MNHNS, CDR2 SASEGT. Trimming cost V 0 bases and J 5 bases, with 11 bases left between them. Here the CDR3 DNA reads TGTGCCAGCAGTGAAGCCTGGGGACATGACGAGCAGTACTTC. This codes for CASSEAWGHDEQYF.

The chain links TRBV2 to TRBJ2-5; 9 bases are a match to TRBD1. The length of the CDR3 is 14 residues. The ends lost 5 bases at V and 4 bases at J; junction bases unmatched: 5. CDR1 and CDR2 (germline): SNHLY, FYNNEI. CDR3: CASSPGQGRETQYF. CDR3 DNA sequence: TGTGCCAGCAGTCCGGGACAGGGACGAGAGACCCAGTACTTC. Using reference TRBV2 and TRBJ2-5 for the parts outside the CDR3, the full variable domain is EPEVTQTPSHQVTQMGQEVILRCVPISNHLYFYWYRQILGQKVEFLVSFYNNEISEKSEIFDDQFSVERPDGSNFTLKIRSTKLEDSAMYFCASSPGQGRETQYFGPGTRLLVL.

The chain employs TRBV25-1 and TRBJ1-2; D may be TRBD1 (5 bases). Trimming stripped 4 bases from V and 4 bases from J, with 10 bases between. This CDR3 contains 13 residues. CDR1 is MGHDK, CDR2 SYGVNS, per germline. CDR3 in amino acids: CASSAAGLYGYTF. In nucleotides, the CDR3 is TGTGCCAGCAGTGCGGCGGGACTCTATGGCTACACCTTC.

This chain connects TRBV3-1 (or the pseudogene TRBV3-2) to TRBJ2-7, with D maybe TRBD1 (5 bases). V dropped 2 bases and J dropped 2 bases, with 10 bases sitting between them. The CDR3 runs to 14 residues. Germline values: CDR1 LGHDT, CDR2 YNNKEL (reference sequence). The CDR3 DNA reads TGTGCCAGCAGCCAACAGGGCCGCACCTACGAGCAGTACTTC. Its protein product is CASSQQGRTYEQYF.

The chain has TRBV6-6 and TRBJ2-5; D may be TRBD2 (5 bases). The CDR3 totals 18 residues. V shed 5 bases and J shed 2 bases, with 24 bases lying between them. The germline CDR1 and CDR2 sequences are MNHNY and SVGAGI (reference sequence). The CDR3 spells CASSPYQMRAVPQETQYF. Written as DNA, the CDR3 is TGTGCCAGCAGTCCTTACCAAATGCGGGCAGTCCCTCAAGAGACCCAGTACTTC.

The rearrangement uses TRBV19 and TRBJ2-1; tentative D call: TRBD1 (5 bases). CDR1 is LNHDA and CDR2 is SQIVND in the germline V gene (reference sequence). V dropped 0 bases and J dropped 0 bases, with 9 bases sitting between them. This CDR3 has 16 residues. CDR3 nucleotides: TGTGCCAGTAGTATAGATTTAACAGGCTCCTACAATGAGCAGTTCTTC. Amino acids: CASSIDLTGSYNEQFF.

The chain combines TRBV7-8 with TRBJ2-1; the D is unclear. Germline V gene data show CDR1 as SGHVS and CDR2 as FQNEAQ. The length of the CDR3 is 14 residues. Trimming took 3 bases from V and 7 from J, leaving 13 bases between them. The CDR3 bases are TGTGCCAGCAGCTTCCACTTCGCGGAGAATGAGCAGTTCTTC. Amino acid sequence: CASSFHFAENEQFF.

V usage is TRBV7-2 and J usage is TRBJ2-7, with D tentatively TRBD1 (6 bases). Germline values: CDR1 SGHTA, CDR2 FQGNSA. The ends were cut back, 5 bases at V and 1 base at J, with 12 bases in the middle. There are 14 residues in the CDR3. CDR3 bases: TGTGCCAGCAGCATTTGGGGGCAGTCCTACGAGCAGTACTTC. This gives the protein CASSIWGQSYEQYF.

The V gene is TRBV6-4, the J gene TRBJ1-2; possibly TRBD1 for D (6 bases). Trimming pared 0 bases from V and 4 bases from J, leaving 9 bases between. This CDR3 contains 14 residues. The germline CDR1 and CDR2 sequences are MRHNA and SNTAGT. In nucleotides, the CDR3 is TGTGCCAGCAGTGACTCGGGGGCGAGCTATGGCTACACCTTC. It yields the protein CASSDSGASYGYTF.

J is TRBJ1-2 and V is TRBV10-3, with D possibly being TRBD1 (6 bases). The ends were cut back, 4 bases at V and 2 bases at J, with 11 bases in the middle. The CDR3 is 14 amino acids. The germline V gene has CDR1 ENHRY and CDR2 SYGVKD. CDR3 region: CAISGLQGNYGYTF. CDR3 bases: TGTGCCATCAGTGGATTACAGGGAAACTATGGCTACACCTTC.

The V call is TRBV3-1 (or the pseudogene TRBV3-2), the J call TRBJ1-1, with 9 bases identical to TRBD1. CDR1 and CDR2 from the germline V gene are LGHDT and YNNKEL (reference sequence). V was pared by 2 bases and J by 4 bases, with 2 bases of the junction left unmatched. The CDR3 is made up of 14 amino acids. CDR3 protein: CASSQLQGATEAFF. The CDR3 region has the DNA TGTGCCAGCAGCCAACTACAGGGGGCCACTGAAGCTTTCTTT.

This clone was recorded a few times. For the CDR3, the DNA is TGCAGCGCGAGACAGACAGGGGAAAATTCACCCCTCCACTTT. Its protein product is CSARQTGENSPLHF. The chain carries TRBV29-1 and TRBJ1-6, with 8 bases matching TRBD1. CDR3 length equals 14 residues. Germline values: CDR1 SQVTM, CDR2 ANQGSEA. V shed 7 bases, J shed 7 bases, and the junction held 9 bases outside the gene matches.

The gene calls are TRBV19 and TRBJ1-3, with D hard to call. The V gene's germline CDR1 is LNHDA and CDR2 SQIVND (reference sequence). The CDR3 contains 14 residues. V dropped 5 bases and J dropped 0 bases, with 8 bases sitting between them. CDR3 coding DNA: TGTGCCAGTAGTTCAGGCCTCTCTGGAAACACCATATATTTT. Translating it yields CASSSGLSGNTIYF.

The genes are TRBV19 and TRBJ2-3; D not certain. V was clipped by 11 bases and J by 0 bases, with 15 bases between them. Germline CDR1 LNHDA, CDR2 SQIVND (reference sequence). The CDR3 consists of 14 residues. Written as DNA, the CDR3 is TGTGCCTCTAGGTCCGAGACTAGCACAGATACGCAGTATTTT. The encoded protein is CASRSETSTDTQYF.